The 21 T cell receptor beta chains below come from one sample, sequenced in a study of T-cell reconstitution after alpha-beta-depleted transplantation in children. TCRbeta library preparation incorporated unique molecular identifiers. One entry per CDR3 protein results from TCRdb running MiXCR on the PCR reads. The sample gives more than 400,000 distinct CDR3 sequences, approximately 42% of which show up once; under 35% is in the top ten. The specimen comprised PBMCs, sampled before TCRalphabeta/CD19-depleted stem cell transplant. The receptor set was obtained from a girl between 2 and 10 years old with aplastic anemia, due to receive a stem cell transplant.

V usage is TRBV20-1 and J usage is TRBJ2-7, with TRBD2 matching over 12 bases. Trimming cost V 3 bases and J 7 bases; bases outside gene matches: 19. Germline V gene data show CDR1 as DFQATT and CDR2 as SNEGSKA (reference sequence). The length of the CDR3 is 18 residues. The CDR3 loop reads CSASLRTSGMPTHREQYF. DNA of the CDR3: TGCAGTGCTAGTTTACGGACTAGCGGGATGCCAACTCATCGTGAGCAGTACTTC.

V and J are TRBV3-1 and TRBJ1-2, with 7 positions matching TRBD1. Germline V lookup: CDR1 LGHDT, CDR2 YNNKEL (reference sequence). The length of the CDR3 is 14 residues. Losses at the gene ends were 3 bases for V and 5 bases for J; bases not matched to a gene: 6. CDR3 region: CASSQRQGGYGYTF. The CDR3 DNA follows: TGTGCCAGCAGCCAGCGACAGGGAGGGTATGGCTACACCTTC.

This clonotype was seen ten or more times. V usage is TRBV9 and J usage is TRBJ1-1; D is unresolved. This CDR3 comprises 14 residues. Per germline, CDR1 SGDLS and CDR2 YYNGEE. With 0 bases removed from V and 1 base from J, the gap between germline ends came to 7 bases. The CDR3: CASSVGGRNTEAFF. The CDR3 region has the DNA TGTGCCAGCAGCGTAGGCGGACGGAACACTGAAGCTTTCTTT.

This clonotype was found a few times. The chain employs TRBV3-1 and TRBJ1-1, with D uncertain. The CDR3 runs to 15 residues. In germline, CDR1 is LGHDT, CDR2 YNNKEL (reference sequence). The V gene lost 0 bases and the J gene lost 1 base, with 9 bases spanning the gap. The DNA of the CDR3 is TGTGCCAGCAGCCAAGAAAGGCAGAGGAACACTGAAGCTTTCTTT. Protein: CASSQERQRNTEAFF.

The gene calls are TRBV5-1 and TRBJ1-2, with D unresolved. Between the trimmed V and J ends, which lost 4 bases and 2 bases, there was a span of 9 bases. This CDR3 region has 13 residues. Per germline, CDR1 SGHRS and CDR2 YFSETQ. CDR3 in DNA: TGCGCCAGCAGCCGGACGGACAACTATGGCTACACCTTC. Protein product: CASSRTDNYGYTF.

This clonotype has ten or more counts. The chain combines TRBV27 with TRBJ2-7; a possible D gene is TRBD2 (6 bases). Germline V gene sequence: CDR1 MNHEY, CDR2 SMNVEV (reference sequence). The CDR3 contains 14 residues. V was pared by 6 bases and J by 2 bases, with 14 bases between. The CDR3 sequence is CASSPGVDAYEQYF. The CDR3 DNA follows: TGTGCCAGCAGCCCGGGAGTTGACGCCTACGAGCAGTACTTC.

This rearrangement joins TRBV28 to TRBJ2-7, with 7 positions matching TRBD1. The CDR3 runs 13 residues. Trimming removed 7 bases from V and 4 bases from J; junction bases left unmatched: 7. Per germline, CDR1 MDHEN and CDR2 SYDVKM. CDR3 sequence: CASTRGRLYEQYF. In DNA form, the CDR3 reads TGTGCCAGCACGAGGGGGCGTCTTTACGAGCAGTACTTC.

The J gene is TRBJ2-1, the V gene TRBV20-1, with unresolved D. Germline values: CDR1 DFQATT, CDR2 SNEGSKA (reference sequence). V was pared by 6 bases and J by 4 bases, with 10 bases between. The length of the CDR3 is 12 residues. This chain's CDR3 is CSADPLYNEQFF. The CDR3 DNA follows: TGCAGTGCAGATCCCCTGTACAATGAGCAGTTCTTC.

The chain has TRBV6-1 and TRBJ1-1, with unresolved D. Germline-derived CDR1 and CDR2 are MNHNS and SASEGT. Trimming pared 3 bases from V and 0 bases from J, leaving 17 bases between. The CDR3 totals 17 residues. The CDR3 DNA reads as TGTGCCAGCAGTGAGGTTGTTCGGTTTAGGGTGAACACTGAAGCTTTCTTT. It is translated as CASSEVVRFRVNTEAFF.

This clonotype was detected many times. This sequence joins TRBV20-1 and TRBJ2-3; 11 bases are shared with TRBD2. The length of the CDR3 is 16 residues. After removal of 6 bases from V and 6 bases from J, the junction contained 14 bases not matched to a gene. Germline CDR1 is DFQATT and CDR2 is SNEGSKA (reference sequence). The CDR3 reads CSADEPLAGEGDTQYF. DNA of the CDR3: TGCAGTGCCGACGAACCACTAGCGGGAGAGGGCGATACGCAGTATTTT.

The chain combines TRBV7-3 with TRBJ2-5; 8 bases match TRBD2. Per germline, CDR1 SGHTA and CDR2 FQGTGA. J gave up 1 base and V 5 bases, and 3 bases lay outside the gene matches. The CDR3 totals 14 residues. CDR3 nucleotides: TGTGCCAGCAGCCCCGGGGGGGCCCAAGAGACCCAGTACTTC. This sequence encodes CASSPGGAQETQYF.

This clonotype has only a few counts. As DNA, the CDR3 is TGCAGTGGGGGGCAGACTTCTTCCTACGAGCAGTACTTC. Encoded protein: CSGGQTSSYEQYF. The chain recombines TRBV20-1 with TRBJ2-7; tentatively, D is TRBD1 (6 bases). Trimming cost V 7 bases and J 1 base, with 14 bases left between them. The CDR3 length is 13 residues. Per the germline V gene, CDR1 is DFQATT and CDR2 is SNEGSKA (reference sequence).

This clonotype was picked up many times. The rearrangement links TRBV20-1 to TRBJ2-1, with 9 bases that match TRBD1. The CDR3 has 15 residues. Germline V lookup: CDR1 DFQATT, CDR2 SNEGSKA (reference sequence). V gave up 4 bases and J gave up 6 bases; unmatched junction bases: 10. CDR3 sequence (DNA): TGCAGTGCTACCTCTAAAGAGACAGGGGGCAATGAGCAGTTCTTC. Translating gives CSATSKETGGNEQFF.

The rearrangement uses TRBV9 and TRBJ2-1, with TRBD2 matching over 7 bases. The CDR3 is 16 residues long. In germline, CDR1 is SGDLS, CDR2 YYNGEE. The ends lost 0 bases at V and 4 bases at J; junction bases unmatched: 7. CDR3 amino acids: CASSVAGGGEYNEQFF. In DNA, the CDR3 is TGTGCCAGCAGCGTAGCTGGCGGGGGAGAGTACAATGAGCAGTTCTTC.

The V call is TRBV28, the J call TRBJ2-7; no reliable D call. This CDR3 spans 12 amino acids. Germline loops: CDR1 MDHEN, CDR2 SYDVKM. Trimming stripped 5 bases from V and 4 bases from J, with 9 bases between. The CDR3: CASSLPNYEQYF. DNA for the CDR3: TGTGCCAGCAGTCTTCCCAATTACGAGCAGTACTTC.

This clonotype was observed a few times. This chain uses TRBV20-1 with TRBJ1-2, with 8 bases that match TRBD1. CDR3 size: 13 residues. Germline trimming cut 6 bases from V and 4 bases from J; bases unmatched to any gene: 7. The germline V gene encodes CDR1 DFQATT and CDR2 SNEGSKA (reference sequence). CDR3 sequence: CSAQDRVAYGYTF. CDR3 coding DNA: TGCAGTGCCCAGGACAGGGTAGCCTATGGCTACACCTTC.

The sample holds many counts of this clonotype. The gene calls are TRBV9 and TRBJ2-3; 8 positions agree with TRBD1. Germline CDR1 reads SGDLS; CDR2 reads YYNGEE. The V gene end was trimmed by 4 bases and the J gene end by 6 bases; junction bases not matched to a gene: 10. This CDR3 contains 15 residues. CDR3 residues: CASSLRQGSLDTQYF. CDR3 coding DNA: TGTGCCAGCAGCCTCAGACAGGGGAGTTTGGATACGCAGTATTTT.

This clonotype occurred a few times. CDR3 amino acids: CASSQVTSGISYEQYF. The CDR3 DNA is TGCGCCAGCAGCCAAGTTACTAGCGGTATCTCCTACGAGCAGTACTTC. The rearrangement joins TRBV4-3 to TRBJ2-7, with 8 positions matching TRBD2. Germline V gene data show CDR1 as LGHNA and CDR2 as YSLEER. V shed 1 base and J 0 bases; nucleotides not matched to a gene: 5. This CDR3 region has 16 residues.

The chain is built from TRBV28 and TRBJ1-4; D gene uncertain. The CDR3 contains 14 residues. Germline loops: CDR1 MDHEN, CDR2 SYDVKM. V lost 6 bases, J lost 8 bases, and 16 bases lay in between. The CDR3 reads CASRTTSGWEKLFF. Written as DNA, the CDR3 is TGTGCCAGCAGGACCACGTCAGGATGGGAAAAACTGTTTTTT.

This chain joins TRBV25-1 and TRBJ2-1; 8 bases agree with TRBD2. The CDR3 extends over 15 amino acids. V shed 7 bases, J shed 3 bases, and the junction held 8 bases outside the gene matches. CDR1 MGHDK and CDR2 SYGVNS come from the germline V gene. CDR3 sequence (DNA): TGTGCCAGCACCTCAAGCGGGAGTGGCTACAATGAGCAGTTCTTC. It codes for CASTSSGSGYNEQFF.

Comment on this clonotype: The germline gene is not matched at one end of the junction; a read error may be the cause. The genes are TRBV7-7 and TRBJ2-1; the D gene is possibly TRBD1 (5 bases). CDR3 length: 13 residues. Germline V gene data show CDR1 as SSHAT and CDR2 as FNYEAQ (reference sequence). The CDR3, as DNA: TGTGCTAGCAGCTGGGGCCTAAAGGATGAGCAGTTCTTC. Its translation is CASSWGLKDEQFF.